These 12 T cell receptor beta chains came from one sample sequenced in a study of yellow fever vaccine responses in identical twins. TCRdb independently ran MiXCR on the RT-PCR reads; one entry per CDR3 protein. The sample lists roughly 2,500 distinct CDR3 sequences, 7.5% to 9.5% occurring once. Sequences were derived from T cells from blood (PBMCs), unsorted or a sorted subset (not recorded which), sampled approximately 25 months after vaccination. The source of these receptors is a woman under 30 who received the yellow fever vaccine.

This clonotype was counted between two and nine times. This rearrangement joins TRBV20-1 to TRBJ1-3; D not certain. Germline-derived CDR1 and CDR2 are DFQATT and SNEGSKA (reference sequence). With 4 bases removed from V and 7 bases from J, the gap between germline ends came to 11 bases. CDR3 length: 12 residues. This CDR3 reads CSATTQLNTIYF. CDR3 in DNA: TGCAGTGCTACCACACAGCTCAACACCATATATTTT.

The chain joins TRBV10-3 to TRBJ1-3; D remains unclear. The CDR3 loop spans 15 amino acids. CDR1 is ENHRY and CDR2 is SYGVKD in the germline V gene. V was clipped by 0 bases and J by 1 base, with 7 bases between them. CDR3 amino acids: CAISESGQSGNTIYF. The CDR3 nucleotides read TGTGCCATCAGTGAGTCCGGGCAGTCTGGAAACACCATATATTTT.

This clonotype has just a few counts. The chain uses TRBV2 and TRBJ2-1, with D tentatively TRBD2 (5 bases). The CDR3 loop spans 15 amino acids. The ends were cut back, 3 bases at V and 3 bases at J, with 12 bases in the middle. Germline CDR1 SNHLY, CDR2 FYNNEI. The CDR3 DNA sequence: TGTGCCAGCAGTGATGACGGGGTTGGCTACAATGAGCAGTTCTTC. It codes for CASSDDGVGYNEQFF.

The CDR3 DNA is TGTGCCACCGGGACTGACAGCTCCTACGAGCAGTACTTC. Residues: CATGTDSSYEQYF. This sequence joins TRBV15 and TRBJ2-7, with D tentatively TRBD2 (6 bases). Germline CDR1 is LNHNV and CDR2 is YYDKDF (reference sequence). CDR3 length: 13 residues. Trimming pared 8 bases from V and 0 bases from J, leaving 11 bases between.

The genes are TRBV4-3 and TRBJ1-6; D is undetermined. The CDR3 contains 14 residues. Trimming removed 1 base at V and 8 bases at J, with 9 bases between. Germline loops: CDR1 LGHNA, CDR2 YSLEER. CDR3 sequence reads: CASSQGSGDSPLHF. CDR3 sequence (DNA): TGCGCCAGCAGCCAAGGGAGTGGTGATTCACCCCTCCACTTT.

The genes are TRBV4-1 and TRBJ2-1, with D perhaps assigned TRBD1 or TRBD2 (6 bases each). The ends were cut back, 2 bases at V and 6 bases at J, with 14 bases in the middle. The V gene's germline CDR1 is MGHRA and CDR2 YSYEKL. The CDR3 runs to 15 residues. CDR3 bases: TGCGCCAGCAGCCAACCGGGGGCGCGTGGCAATGAGCAGTTCTTC. Translated: CASSQPGARGNEQFF.

Within the sample, this clonotype is medium-sized. The chain recombines TRBV10-3 with TRBJ1-2; 9 positions agree with TRBD1. From germline, CDR1 is ENHRY and CDR2 SYGVKD. This CDR3 contains 18 residues. V gave up 2 bases and J gave up 1 base; unmatched junction bases: 11. CDR3 coding DNA: TGTGCCATCAGTGAGCGAGGGGGACAGGGCCCGATTAACTATGGCTACACCTTC. Protein product: CAISERGGQGPINYGYTF.

This clonotype qualifies as medium-sized (0.01 to 0.1%). The V and J genes are TRBV27 and TRBJ2-1; TRBD2 aligns across 8 bases. Germline V gene data show CDR1 as MNHEY and CDR2 as SMNVEV (reference sequence). After removal of 2 bases from V and 5 bases from J, the junction contained 14 bases not matched to a gene. The CDR3 consists of 18 residues. CDR3 DNA sequence: TGTGCCAGCAGTTTAACACTAGCGGAGACTTTAGGGGACAATGAGCAGTTCTTC. It codes for CASSLTLAETLGDNEQFF.

This clonotype has more than one count but fewer than ten. The rearrangement links TRBV11-3 to TRBJ2-7, with D perhaps given as TRBD1 or TRBD2 (6 bases each). Trimming left V 3 bases short and J 2 bases short, with 11 bases between. CDR1 SGHNT and CDR2 YENEEA come from the germline V gene. This CDR3 region has 14 residues. CDR3 in DNA: TGTGCCAGCAGCTTCGGGAGACAGGCCTACGAGCAGTACTTC. This translates into CASSFGRQAYEQYF.

The genes are TRBV7-8 and TRBJ2-5, with unresolved D. V was pared by 4 bases and J by 1 base, with 1 base between. This CDR3 has 11 amino acids. Looked up from germline, CDR1 is SGHVS and CDR2 is FQNEAQ. The CDR3 here is CASSSQETQYF. The CDR3 DNA is TGTGCCAGCAGCTCCCAAGAGACCCAGTACTTC.

By proportion, this clonotype is large. The V and J genes are TRBV4-1 and TRBJ2-7; D is uncertain. V was pared by 0 bases and J by 2 bases, with 11 bases between. In germline, CDR1 is MGHRA, CDR2 YSYEKL. This CDR3 is 15 amino acids long. Written as DNA, the CDR3 is TGCGCCAGCAGCCAAGAGTGGGTAGAAACCTACGAGCAGTACTTC. Translated: CASSQEWVETYEQYF.

Within the sample, this clonotype is medium-sized (0.01 to 0.1%). This rearrangement joins TRBV2 to TRBJ2-7, with D unresolved. V was cut by 7 bases and J by 1 base, with 11 bases left in between. The germline CDR1 and CDR2 sequences are SNHLY and FYNNEI. This CDR3 region has 13 residues. Here the CDR3 reads CASNGYGSYEQYF. The CDR3 region has the DNA TGTGCCAGCAACGGCTATGGTTCCTACGAGCAGTACTTC. Variable domain in full (rest from reference TRBV2 and TRBJ2-7): EPEVTQTPSHQVTQMGQEVILRCVPISNHLYFYWYRQILGQKVEFLVSFYNNEISEKSEIFDDQFSVERPDGSNFTLKIRSTKLEDSAMYFCASNGYGSYEQYFGPGTRLTVT.